This T cell receptor beta chain was obtained from a study of cytomegalovirus exposure and HLA in healthy donors (dated by TCRdb to the late 2010s). About the study as a whole: In an earlier analysis of 550 to 750 of the donors, 276 Gb of sequence data and 117 million unique TCR beta sequences from about 180 million T cells were reported. The number of typed donors differed by locus: about 629-640 for A, B, C, DRB1 and DQB1; approximately 520 for DQA1; around 580 for DPA1; and roughly 490 for DPB1. Alongside the repertoire data, information on donor age, sex, ethnicity and CMV serostatus was compiled. The genetic ancestry cluster associated with self-reported Caucasian donors included roughly 84% of the roughly 410 genotyped donors. The study aimed to test whether signatures of past pathogen exposure could be identified by cataloging public T cell receptors. An early release that covered roughly 600 HLA-typed donors contained 300 to 350 gigabases of sequencing data and approximately 85 million unique TCR sequences. HLA typing covered class I and class II loci at four-digit resolution. All discovery cohort repertoires had been generated on a single sequencing platform. A separate validation cohort of roughly 130 different subjects was used in addition to the roughly 620-subject first cohort. In the later analysis, no new phenotypic data were used to find candidate immune exposures; instead, reliance was placed on TCR beta sequences and their occurrence across donors. In a later analysis, previously published TCR beta repertoires from hundreds of donors were re-analyzed and high-resolution HLA genotyping was added so that TCR occurrence patterns could be studied. Genome-wide SNP genotypes for about 65% of the 666 donors were used in a later genetic analysis, which treated that subset as a discovery cohort. The study profiled the T cell repertoires of around 700 subjects by immunosequencing and related them to cytomegalovirus serostatus. Among 300 to 500 genotyped donors of the cohort, an average of about 220,000 unique TCR beta nucleotide sequences was sequenced per donor, of which 15% to 20% were non-productive. An earlier analysis of approximately 640 of the donors applied high-throughput TCR beta sequencing to assess whether each TCR beta V gene segment acted as functional or pseudogenic. To predict cytomegalovirus infection status, the study brought together high-throughput TCR immunosequencing, statistical association of individual TCRs with disease status, and machine learning. Because of strong linkage in the cohort, four to six DR-DQ haplotypes were treated as single units for association and clustering. Results and caveats for the whole study, not just this receptor: Sequencing depth was assumed to be roughly uniform across donors in the presence/absence analyses, though that assumption may not hold. Because HLA typing was unavailable for some donors at each locus, only the typed subset was used in association tests. In the study, 150 to 200 TCR beta chains were listed as associated with cytomegalovirus. The earlier analysis of nearly 600 of the donors excluded seventeen rarely observed V segments, including chromosome 9 orphons, because counts were too low. In a later analysis, most CMV-associated TCR beta chains were found to appear HLA-restricted, with HLA associations seemingly driven largely by CMV exposure. A cluster of highly shared sequence variants was judged likely to be a technical artifact of the sequencing pipeline. A later genetic analysis reported fewer N-insertions in productive TCRs among donors in an Asian-associated ancestry cluster than the roughly 620-donor mean. Cytomegalovirus status was reported to be diagnosed by the classifier with high specificity and sensitivity in both the original and validation cohorts. CMV serostatus was the only immune exposure information available for the cohort. A later genetic analysis associated a missense DCLRE1C variant with V-gene and J-gene trimming of TCR beta chains, and an independent cohort replicated the association. A few of the identified cytomegalovirus-associated TCR beta chains were confirmed in vitro to be specific for cytomegalovirus antigens. While some public TCRs were present in many individuals, most TCR sequences turned up only very rarely across donors. The 87-base-pair reads could not distinguish some IMGT-functional V segments, including TRBV6-2 and TRBV6-3, so those segments were excluded. According to a later analysis, parvovirus B19, influenza, CMV and Epstein-Barr virus appeared linked to several top co-occurrence clusters. The cohort was sequenced for TCR beta chains only, and without alpha or paired-chain data the features that could be detected were limited. Linkage disequilibrium might explain the correlated functional status among segregating V segments, but an unknown experimental factor could not be ruled out. A further reported finding was that TCR beta sequences accurately predicted the HLA-A and HLA-B alleles for most subjects in the first cohort. When HLA alleles, especially DR and DQ, strongly co-occurred, TCR associations were difficult to assign to individual alleles. A later analysis associated about 17,000 TCR beta sequences with specific HLA alleles at a false discovery rate of 0.05. In a later analysis, HLA-associated TCR beta chains showed more clonal expansion and lower generation probabilities than non-associated chains that were equally common. An earlier analysis of around 500 of the donors showed that most TCR beta V segments appeared in productive rearrangements either about 87% or about 30% of the time, which broadly matched IMGT annotations. According to a later analysis, TCR association rates differed among HLA loci, with DRB1 alleles showing the most associated TCRs and HLA-C alleles showing the fewest. According to the authors, the approach could potentially be generalized to other disease states and immunological phenotypes.

As to this clone: It lacks a known antigen. It has no much larger one-base neighbor in the sample; base qualities were not kept.

The cohort consisted of 666 healthy bone marrow donors. Cohort members were all nominally healthy when sampled, although unrecorded immune exposures were likely present. The donor tested CMV seropositive, placing the donor among the roughly 270 seropositive members of the cohort. A peripheral blood sample was collected from each donor, and TCR beta sequencing was performed on peripheral blood mononuclear cells. The Qiagen DNeasy Blood Extraction Kit was used to extract genomic DNA from the blood cell samples. Clipping removes 8 bases from V and 1 base from J, with 4 as the unmatched junction base count. Sequences MNHEY (CDR1) and SMNVEV (CDR2) are obtained from the germline V gene (reference sequence). Spanning cysteine to phenylalanine, the CDR3 consists of 13 amino acids. Only the CDR3 part of the read is kept: 39 bases, read in frame from the first base. Preparation of the library involved the immunoSEQ multiplex PCR assay. For the multiplex PCR, a mixture combining 60 forward primers for TCR Vbeta segments and 13 reverse primers for TCR Jbeta segments was used. Amplification of the CDR3 region of rearranged TCR beta genes was performed with a multiplex PCR assay on genomic DNA. The Illumina HiSeq System was used to sequence the amplified TCR beta libraries as 87-base-pair reads. The paper's processing steps were these. Across the roughly 600 repertoires, a later analysis counted tens of millions of unique TCR beta chains, roughly 11 million of which were shared by at least two donors. To remove PCR and sequencing errors, raw reads were error-corrected and collapsed into unique sequences using a nearest-neighbor algorithm that merged closely related sequences. Alignment of CDR3 sequences to IMGT reference sequences was used to assign V, D and J gene segments. For a sequence to be retained, at least a six-nucleotide match to both a V gene segment and a J gene segment was required. A rearrangement counted as productive if the CDR3 had no stop codons and remained in frame with V and J, and every other rearrangement counted as non-productive. Following IMGT convention, CDR3 was defined as the stretch from the second conserved V-encoded cysteine to the conserved J-encoded phenylalanine. In an earlier analysis of around 540 of the donors, sequences lacking an unambiguous match to a single V gene segment were excluded. In an earlier analysis of approximately 590 of the donors, a V segment was called functional when productive rearrangements were above 56.7%, and segregating when the standard deviation between donors exceeded 5%. A statistical classification framework was developed to diagnose cytomegalovirus status using the catalog of TCR beta chain sequences. V and J gene assignment, in a later analysis, came from comparing TCR nucleotide sequences with IMGT/GENE-DB human TR gene sequences. Using the TCRdist pipeline, a later analysis assigned CDR3 sequences along with most-parsimonious VDJ recombination scenarios. In a later analysis, each TCR beta chain was defined by its CDR3 amino acid sequence together with its V-gene family, and reads lacking a unique V-gene family were excluded. To address suspected cross-contamination and a sequencing artifact, a later analysis removed a few hundred highly shared, low-generation-probability nucleotide sequences. For each public chain, a later analysis derived a clonal expansion index from normalized ranks of inferred template counts within each repertoire. In a later analysis, generation probabilities were computed using a VDJ recombination model fitted to out-of-frame rearrangements, and the results were checked against IGoR. Hypergeometric tests were used in a later analysis to score TCR-TCR, TCR-HLA and TCR-CMV co-occurrence, with a repertoire-size bias correction applied to the TCR pairs. To estimate false discovery rates, a later analysis permuted the HLA or CMV assignments 20 times. A later analysis grouped co-occurring TCRs with DBSCAN, adding TCRdist sequence similarity when clustering within HLA-allele-positive subsets. Repertoires with fewer than 30,000 or more than 120,000 public chains, plus five repertoires with anomalous nucleotide sharing, were excluded from co-occurrence clustering. The table was pulled from immuneACCESS by TCRdb, which kept in-frame rearrangements only. Such tables lose some clones; where checked, under half of the loss comes from unresolved V genes, and the rest has no known cause. That table furnishes V, J and clone size, whereas the DNA furnished D and trimming. The sample table contains roughly 190,000 clones; only one count was recorded for about 69% of them. The top ten constitute 4% to 5% of the sample.

This receptor chain uses TRBV27 and TRBJ1-1; 7 nucleotides in the junction match TRBD1. Sequencing was done on a sample of PBMCs. The clonotype originates from a man younger than 40 in good health and CMV-seropositive. In nucleotide form, the sequence is TGTGCCAGCCAGGACAGGAGGAACACTGAAGCTTTCTTT. Its translation is CASQDRRNTEAFF.